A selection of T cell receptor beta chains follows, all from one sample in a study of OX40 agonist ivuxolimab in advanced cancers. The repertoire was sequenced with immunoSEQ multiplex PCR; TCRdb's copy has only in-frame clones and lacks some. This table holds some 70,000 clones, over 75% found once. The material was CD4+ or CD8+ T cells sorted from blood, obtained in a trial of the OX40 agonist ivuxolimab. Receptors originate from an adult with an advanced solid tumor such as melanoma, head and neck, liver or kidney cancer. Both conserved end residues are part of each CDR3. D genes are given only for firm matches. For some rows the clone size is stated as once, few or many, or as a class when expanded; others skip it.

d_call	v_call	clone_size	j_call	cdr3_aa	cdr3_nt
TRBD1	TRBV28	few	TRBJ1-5	CASSFGQAFDSNQPQHF	TGTGCCAGCAGTTTCGGACAGGCCTTTGATAGCAATCAGCCCCAGCATTTT
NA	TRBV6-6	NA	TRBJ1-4	CASSPGVPNEKLFF	TGTGCCAGCAGCCCAGGGGTGCCCAATGAAAAACTGTTTTTT
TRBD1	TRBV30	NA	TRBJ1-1	CAWVPLQGMNTEAFF	TGTGCCTGGGTTCCCCTACAGGGGATGAACACTGAAGCTTTCTTT
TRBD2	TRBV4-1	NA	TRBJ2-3	CASSLSRLATTDTQYF	TGCGCCAGCAGCCTTTCCCGACTAGCAACAACGGATACGCAGTATTTT
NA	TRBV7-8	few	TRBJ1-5	CASSLGLGRDDSNQPQHF	TGTGCCAGCAGCTTAGGTCTAGGACGGGACGATAGCAATCAGCCCCAGCATTTT
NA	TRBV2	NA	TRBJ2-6	CASGGLAGANVLTF	TGTGCCAGCGGCGGGTTGGCCGGGGCCAACGTCCTGACTTTC
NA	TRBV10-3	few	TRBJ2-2	CAISAAGAGALNTGELFF	TGTGCCATCAGTGCGGCGGGTGCGGGGGCCCTGAACACCGGGGAGCTGTTTTTT
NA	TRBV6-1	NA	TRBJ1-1	CASSEGNVNTEAFF	TGTGCCAGCAGTGAAGGTAACGTAAACACTGAAGCTTTCTTT
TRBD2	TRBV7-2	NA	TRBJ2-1	CASSAGHGLAYNEQFF	TGTGCCAGCAGCGCGGGGCACGGACTAGCGTACAATGAGCAGTTCTTC
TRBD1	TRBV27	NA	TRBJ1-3	CASSLGQGPLSGNTIYF	TGTGCCAGCAGTTTAGGACAGGGTCCCTTGTCTGGAAACACCATATATTTT
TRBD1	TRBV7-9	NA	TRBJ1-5	CASSPQGNQPQHF	TGTGCCAGCAGCCCACAGGGGAATCAGCCCCAGCATTTT
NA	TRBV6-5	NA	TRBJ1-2	CASSYLRRGGYTF	TGTGCCAGCAGTTACTTACGACGGGGTGGCTACACCTTC
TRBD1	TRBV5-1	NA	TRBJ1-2	CASSPPQTGDGYTF	TGCGCCAGCAGCCCGCCCCAGACAGGGGATGGCTACACCTTC
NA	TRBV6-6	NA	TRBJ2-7	CASNPGQTGYEQYF	TGTGCCAGCAACCCCGGACAGACAGGCTACGAGCAGTACTTC
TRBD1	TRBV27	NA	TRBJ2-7	CASSPGTGGLEQYF	TGTGCCAGCAGTCCGGGGACAGGGGGGCTCGAGCAGTACTTC
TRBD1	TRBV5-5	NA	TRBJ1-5	CASSSWTGRDQPQHF	TGTGCCAGCAGCTCCTGGACAGGGAGGGATCAGCCCCAGCATTTT
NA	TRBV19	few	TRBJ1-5	CASSPLPTQTSNQPQHF	TGTGCCAGTAGTCCCCTCCCGACACAAACTAGCAATCAGCCCCAGCATTTT
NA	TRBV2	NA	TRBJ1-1	CASRVEQAPAFF	TGTGCCAGCAGGGTCGAACAGGCTCCGGCTTTCTTT
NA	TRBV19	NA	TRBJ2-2	CASIGGTKSGTGELFF	TGTGCCAGTATTGGCGGAACCAAGTCGGGCACCGGGGAGCTGTTTTTT
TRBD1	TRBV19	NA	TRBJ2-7	CASSLRDRGATEQYF	TGTGCCAGTAGTCTCCGGGACAGGGGCGCCACCGAGCAGTACTTC
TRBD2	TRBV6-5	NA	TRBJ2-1	CASRPTSGSEFF	TGTGCCAGCAGACCGACTAGCGGGAGTGAGTTCTTC
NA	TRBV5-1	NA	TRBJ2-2	CASANTGELFF	TGCGCCAGCGCGAACACCGGGGAGCTGTTTTTT
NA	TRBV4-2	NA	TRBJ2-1	CASSQEREGNEQFF	TGTGCCAGCAGCCAAGAACGTGAGGGAAATGAGCAGTTCTTC
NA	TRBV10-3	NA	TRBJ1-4	CAISAGSNEKLFF	TGTGCCATCAGTGCAGGGTCAAATGAAAAACTGTTTTTT
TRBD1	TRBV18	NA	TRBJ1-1	CASSPPLQGENTEAFF	TGTGCCAGCTCACCACCCTTACAGGGGGAGAACACTGAAGCTTTCTTT
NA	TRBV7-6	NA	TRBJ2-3	CASSLVGSTDTQYF	TGTGCCAGCAGCTTAGTGGGCAGCACAGATACGCAGTATTTT
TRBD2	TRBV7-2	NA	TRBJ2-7	CASSLGSGRARGLGEQYF	TGTGCCAGCAGCTTAGGTAGCGGGAGGGCCAGGGGCTTGGGAGAGCAGTACTTC
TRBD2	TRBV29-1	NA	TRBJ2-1	CSAVRGTSGGTYDEQFF	TGCAGCGCTGTGAGGGGGACTAGCGGGGGTACTTACGATGAGCAGTTCTTC
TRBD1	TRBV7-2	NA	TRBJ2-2	CASSPPGTGSTGELFF	TGTGCCAGCAGCCCACCCGGGACAGGGAGCACCGGGGAGCTGTTTTTT
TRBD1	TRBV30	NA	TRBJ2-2	CACPRGTANTGELFF	TGTGCCTGTCCCCGAGGGACAGCGAACACCGGGGAGCTGTTTTTT
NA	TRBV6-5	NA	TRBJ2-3	CASSYRWGGADTQYF	TGTGCCAGCAGTTACCGTTGGGGCGGCGCAGATACGCAGTATTTT
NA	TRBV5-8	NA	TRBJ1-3	CASSLNSPTSGNTIYF	TGTGCCAGCAGCTTAAACAGCCCGACCTCTGGAAACACCATATATTTT